This section outlines one TCR beta chain sequence together with its context. The entry originates in a study of cytomegalovirus exposure and HLA in healthy donors. Assay: immunoSEQ multiplex PCR; the TCRdb copy retains only in-frame clones and omits some. Of around 150,000 clones in the sample, around 85% were seen once. The sample was PBMCs. The TCR comes from a young woman in good health and CMV-seronegative.

CDR3 sequence: CASSRVSGENTGELFF. The CDR3 nucleotides read TGTGCCAGCTCACGCGTTTCGGGGGAAAACACCGGGGAGCTGTTTTTT. The chain employs TRBV18 and TRBJ2-2; maybe TRBD2 (6 bases). Germline CDR1 is KGHSH and CDR2 is LQKENI. The CDR3 has 16 amino acids. The V and J ends lost 4 bases and 2 bases respectively, with 14 bases between them.